This T cell receptor (beta chain) was sequenced during a study of blood T cell repertoires in COVID-19. About the research overall: The analysed material was cDNA or gDNA that came from T cells, B-cell-depleted T cells, or PBMCs.

Germline-derived CDR1 and CDR2 are SGHTA and FQGNSA. CDR3 size: 14 residues. V lost 4 bases and J lost 8, with 17 bases in between. This clone was picked up one time. Here immunoSEQ multiplex PCR was the method, and the copy in TCRdb shows in-frame clones only, minus some. Here the sample spans fewer than 40,000 clones, approximately 90% being singletons. V is TRBV7-2 and J is TRBJ1-2; perhaps TRBD1 as D (5 bases). This TCR came from a human donor in a cohort sampled during active COVID-19. The source material was peripheral blood. CDR3 nucleotide sequence: TGTGCCAGCAGCTCCTGGATGCGGGGGAGAGGCTACACCTTC. As protein: CASSSWMRGRGYTF. The whole variable domain, remainder taken from reference TRBV7-2 and TRBJ1-2, is GAGVSQSPSNKVTEKGKDVELRCDPISGHTALYWYRQSLGQGLEFLIYFQGNSAPDKSGLPSDRFSAERTGGSVSTLTIQRTQQEDSAVYLCASSSWMRGRGYTFGSGTRLTVV.